Below are 24 T cell receptor beta chains sequenced from a single sample in a study of blood T cell repertoires in COVID-19. Assay used: immunoSEQ multiplex PCR; TCRdb lists only in-frame clones, some missing. The table lists more than 55,000 clones, around 74% of them singletons. Sequenced input: peripheral blood. Receptors were obtained from a woman in her forties or fifties with active or convalescent COVID-19.

The gene calls are TRBV29-1 and TRBJ1-2; 9 bases are a match to TRBD1. Germline V gives CDR1 SQVTM, CDR2 ANQGSEA. This CDR3 spans 13 amino acids. V lost 7 bases, J lost 1 base, and 4 bases stayed unmatched. The CDR3 DNA reads TGCAGCGCCGGGACAGGGAATAACTATGGCTACACCTTC. Its translation is CSAGTGNNYGYTF.

The chain links TRBV2 to TRBJ1-6; 7 bases match TRBD1. The length of the CDR3 is 15 residues. J gave up 6 bases and V 1 base, and 3 bases lay outside the gene matches. Germline CDR1 reads SNHLY; CDR2 reads FYNNEI. The CDR3 protein is CASSEEGAVNSPLHF. CDR3 nucleotide sequence: TGTGCCAGCAGTGAAGAGGGGGCCGTTAATTCACCCCTCCACTTT.

This clone was recorded once. The V gene is TRBV10-1, the J gene TRBJ2-5, with a weak D call TRBD1 (7 bases). The germline CDR1 and CDR2 sequences are WNHNN and SYGVQD (reference sequence). The V end lost 3 bases, the J end lost 2 bases, and 13 bases lay between the germline ends. This CDR3 has 15 amino acids. The CDR3 nucleotides are TGCGCCAGCAGTGACGGGGGACAGCAACAAGAGACCCAGTACTTC. It specifies CASSDGGQQQETQYF.

The chain uses TRBV21-1 and TRBJ2-1; the D call in the table, TRBD2, was not verified against the DNA. TRBV21-1 is a pseudogene. The CDR3 extends over 20 amino acids. Written as DNA, the CDR3 is TGTGCCAGCAGCAAAGGGCGGGAGGTTACCCTGCTAAGCTCCTACAATGAGCAGTTCTTC. Translated: CASSKGREVTLLSSYNEQFF.

This chain uses TRBV30 with TRBJ1-2, with a possible D match to TRBD1 (6 bases). The V and J ends lost 8 bases and 5 bases respectively, with 21 bases between them. Germline CDR1 reads GTSNPN; CDR2 reads SVGIG (reference sequence). The length of the CDR3 is 14 residues. This CDR3 reads CAGTRGGLRYGYTF. CDR3 DNA: TGTGCCGGTACTCGTGGGGGCCTTAGATATGGCTACACCTTC.

The chain combines TRBV7-2 with TRBJ2-6; a possible D gene is TRBD2 (5 bases). The CDR3 contains 17 residues. Deletions cut 4 bases from V and 1 base from J, with 14 bases between. Germline CDR1 SGHTA, CDR2 FQGNSA. The CDR3 loop is CASSSGSSLSGANVLTF. CDR3 in DNA: TGTGCCAGCAGCTCGGGGAGCAGCTTGTCTGGGGCCAACGTCCTGACTTTC.

A few counts support this clone. This chain uses TRBV9 with TRBJ2-3; 10 bases align to TRBD2. V trimming: 2 bases; J trimming: 7 bases; junction bases outside the gene matches: 1. This CDR3 has 13 amino acids. The germline V gene has CDR1 SGDLS and CDR2 YYNGEE. CDR3 nucleotide sequence: TGTGCCAGCAGCGTCACTAGCGGGAATACGCAGTATTTT. It encodes CASSVTSGNTQYF.

The chain has TRBV18 and TRBJ2-1; 7 nucleotides line up with TRBD1. Losses at the gene ends were 5 bases for V and 6 bases for J; bases not matched to a gene: 7. In germline, CDR1 is KGHSH, CDR2 LQKENI. CDR3 length: 14 amino acids. The CDR3 DNA sequence: TGTGCCAGCTCATCAAACAGGGGCGGCAATGAGCAGTTCTTC. Residues: CASSSNRGGNEQFF.

The rearrangement links TRBV2 to TRBJ2-7; tentatively, D is TRBD1 (6 bases). The germline V gene has CDR1 SNHLY and CDR2 FYNNEI. This CDR3 region has 14 residues. V lost 8 bases, J lost 0 bases, and 14 bases lay in between. This CDR3 is CASGRQENSYEQYF. The CDR3 DNA reads as TGTGCCAGCGGGAGACAGGAGAACTCCTACGAGCAGTACTTC.

The rearrangement uses TRBV19 and TRBJ1-2; possible D gene TRBD1, 5 bases. Germline lookup yields CDR1 LNHDA and CDR2 SQIVND (reference sequence). The V end lost 8 bases, the J end lost 1 base, and 14 bases lay between the germline ends. The CDR3 is 14 amino acids. CDR3 residues: CASRKTDLNYGYTF. In DNA, the CDR3 is TGTGCCAGTCGGAAGACAGACCTTAACTATGGCTACACCTTC.

Turning to this clone: A junction boundary mismatches the germline segment, possibly from a read error. This chain connects TRBV9 to TRBJ2-1; 7 bases match TRBD1. Germline V CDR1 and CDR2: SGDLS, YYNGEE. The CDR3 covers 17 residues. This CDR3 is CASSAAVEGQGVNEQFF. The CDR3 DNA follows: TGTGCCAGCAGCGCTGCTGTGGAAGGCCAGGGGGTAAATGAACAGTTCTTC.

This clone was detected only a few times. The genes are TRBV18 and TRBJ1-5; TRBD1 matches at 10 bases. This CDR3 has 15 residues. With 3 bases clipped from V and 3 bases from J, the junction kept 2 bases outside the gene matches. The germline V gene encodes CDR1 KGHSH and CDR2 LQKENI. The CDR3 region is CASSPGTGDNQPQHF. As DNA, the CDR3 is TGTGCCAGCTCACCGGGGACAGGGGACAATCAGCCCCAGCATTTT.

The chain has TRBV4-3 and TRBJ1-2, with D perhaps matching TRBD1 (6 bases). The CDR3 has 15 residues. Per germline, CDR1 LGHNA and CDR2 YSLEER. The ends were cut back, 1 base at V and 1 base at J, with 10 bases in the middle. This chain's CDR3 is CASSQGRGYNYGYTF. The CDR3 coding sequence is TGCGCCAGCAGCCAAGGCAGGGGATATAACTATGGCTACACCTTC.

This clone was seen once. The J gene is TRBJ2-3, the V gene TRBV29-1; D might be TRBD2 (6 bases). Trimming removed 5 bases from V and 2 bases from J, with 23 bases in between. Germline CDR1 and CDR2: SQVTM and ANQGSEA. The length of the CDR3 is 17 residues. This chain's CDR3 is CSVQKIAGLTSTDTQYF. CDR3 DNA: TGCAGCGTTCAGAAGATAGCTGGACTAACTTCCACAGATACGCAGTATTTT.

The table lists this clone with a few counts. This sequence joins TRBV20-1 and TRBJ1-1; 10 nucleotides align to TRBD1. J gave up 6 bases and V 3 bases, and 10 bases lay outside the gene matches. The CDR3 consists of 15 residues. CDR1 and CDR2 from the germline V gene are DFQATT and SNEGSKA (reference sequence). CDR3 coding DNA: TGCAGTGCTAGTGGCCCGGGACAGGGGTCTTCTGAAGCTTTCTTT. Translation: CSASGPGQGSSEAFF.

J is TRBJ1-2 and V is TRBV2, with D tentatively TRBD1 (6 bases). CDR3 length: 14 residues. V lost 3 bases to trimming and J lost 4 bases, with 12 bases between them. The germline gives CDR1 SNHLY, CDR2 FYNNEI. The CDR3 loop is CASSDRGKGYGYTF. The CDR3 region has the DNA TGTGCCAGCAGTGACAGGGGAAAGGGCTATGGCTACACCTTC.

This clone was seen a handful of times. V gene TRBV4-1 combines with J gene TRBJ2-7, with D hard to call. Trimming cost V 7 bases and J 7 bases, with 20 bases left between them. CDR1 is MGHRA, CDR2 YSYEKL, per germline. The CDR3 covers 14 residues. The CDR3: CASTAEGRLPEQYF. Written as DNA, the CDR3 is TGCGCCAGCACCGCGGAAGGCAGACTCCCTGAGCAGTACTTC.

This clone was counted a single time. V and J are TRBV6-2 or TRBV6-3 and TRBJ2-1, with 8 bases aligning to TRBD2. Trimming at V came to 0 bases and at J to 8 bases, leaving 12 bases not matched to a gene. The CDR3 loop spans 17 amino acids. Germline loops: CDR1 MNHEY, CDR2 SVGEGT. DNA for the CDR3: TGTGCCAGCAGTTACTCCCCTAGGGCGGGAGGTCGAGATGAGCAGTTCTTC. It specifies CASSYSPRAGGRDEQFF.

The rearrangement joins TRBV7-2 to TRBJ2-1; the match to TRBD2 covers 9 bases. The J segment lost 15 bases and the V segment lost 5 bases, leaving 11 bases of the junction unmatched. The length of the CDR3 is 13 residues. Germline V CDR1 and CDR2: SGHTA, FQGNSA. CDR3 DNA: TGTGCCAGCAGCCTGGCGGGAGGGCCTCTGACGTTCTTC. The encoded protein is CASSLAGGPLTFF. The variable domain in full, completed from reference TRBV7-2 and TRBJ2-1, reads GAGVSQSPSNKVTEKGKDVELRCDPISGHTALYWYRQSLGQGLEFLIYFQGNSAPDKSGLPSDRFSAERTGGSVSTLTIQRTQQEDSAVYLCASSLAGGPLTFFGPGTRLTVL.

The genes are TRBV30 and TRBJ2-2; tentatively, D is TRBD1 (6 bases). The germline V and J ends were trimmed by 2 bases and 1 base, with 14 bases remaining between them. CDR1 GTSNPN and CDR2 SVGIG come from the germline V gene (reference sequence). The CDR3 sequence is 16 residues long. The CDR3 DNA reads TGTGCCTGGAGTCCAGGGGCAACCCTGAACACCGGGGAGCTGTTTTTT. It specifies CAWSPGATLNTGELFF.

The rearrangement links TRBV7-3 to TRBJ2-3; a weak D match, TRBD1 (5 bases). The CDR3 contains 14 residues. Germline values: CDR1 SGHTA, CDR2 FQGTGA. The V and J ends lost 2 bases and 2 bases respectively, with 8 bases between them. Written as DNA, the CDR3 is TGTGCCAGCAGCTTAGACAGATACACAGATACGCAGTATTTT. It codes for CASSLDRYTDTQYF.

The chain uses TRBV5-1 and TRBJ2-3; D unresolved. The CDR3 has 14 residues. Germline V gene sequence: CDR1 SGHRS, CDR2 YFSETQ. V was shortened by 1 base and J by 5 bases, with 11 bases between the two germline ends. The CDR3 spells CASSLSGREDTQYF. The CDR3 DNA reads TGCGCCAGCAGCTTGTCTGGGCGTGAAGATACGCAGTATTTT. Complete variable domain (other parts from reference TRBV5-1 and TRBJ2-3): KAGVTQTPRYLIKTRGQQVTLSCSPISGHRSVSWYQQTPGQGLQFLFEYFSETQRNKGNFPGRFSGRQFSNSRSEMNVSTLELGDSALYLCASSLSGREDTQYFGPGTRLTVL.

This chain links TRBV28 with TRBJ1-1; no definite D call. Germline lookup yields CDR1 MDHEN and CDR2 SYDVKM. V was pared by 3 bases and J by 5 bases, with 16 bases between. The CDR3 consists of 15 residues. CDR3 loop: CASSFNSGRTTEAFF. CDR3 sequence (DNA): TGTGCCAGCAGTTTCAACTCCGGGAGAACTACTGAAGCTTTCTTT.

The chain is built from TRBV11-2 and TRBJ1-1; a possible D gene is TRBD1 (6 bases). Germline V gene lookup returns CDR1 SGHAT and CDR2 FQNNGV. V was cut by 2 bases and J by 5 bases, with 12 bases left in between. The length of the CDR3 is 14 residues. CDR3 in DNA: TGTGCCAGCAGCTTACGGGGGGCCTGGACTGAAGCTTTCTTT. Its translation is CASSLRGAWTEAFF. Complete variable domain (other parts from reference TRBV11-2 and TRBJ1-1): EAGVAQSPRYKIIEKRQSVAFWCNPISGHATLYWYQQILGQGPKLLIQFQNNGVVDDSQLPKDRFSAERLKGVDSTLKIQPAKLEDSAVYLCASSLRGAWTEAFFGQGTRLTVV.